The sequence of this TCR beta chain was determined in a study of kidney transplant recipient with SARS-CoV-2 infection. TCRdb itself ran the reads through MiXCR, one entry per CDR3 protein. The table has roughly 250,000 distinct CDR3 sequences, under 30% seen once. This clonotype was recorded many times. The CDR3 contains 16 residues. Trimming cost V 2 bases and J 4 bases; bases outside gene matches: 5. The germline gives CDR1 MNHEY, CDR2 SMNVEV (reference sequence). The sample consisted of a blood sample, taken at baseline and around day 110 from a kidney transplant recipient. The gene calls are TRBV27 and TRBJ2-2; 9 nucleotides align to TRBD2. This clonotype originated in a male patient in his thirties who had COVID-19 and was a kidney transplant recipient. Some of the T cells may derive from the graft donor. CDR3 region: CASSLAGGPGTGELFF. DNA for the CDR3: TGTGCCAGCAGTTTAGCGGGAGGGCCGGGCACCGGGGAGCTGTTTTTT.